This T cell receptor (beta chain) was identified during a study of blood T cell repertoires in COVID-19. Original analysis: Counts of nucleated cells, estimated from reference gene primer amplification, were obtained. TCRdb keeps only in-frame clones here, not all; method: immunoSEQ multiplex PCR. That table is the source of V, J and clone size, and D and trimming were worked out from the DNA. The sample lists hundreds of thousands of clones; 86% were seen once. V was cut by 3 bases and J by 1 base, with 7 bases left in between. From germline, CDR1 is KGHSH and CDR2 LQKENI. The CDR3 has 14 residues. Source material: PBMCs or T cells enriched from blood (not recorded which). The V call is TRBV18, the J call TRBJ1-3, with D unresolved. The sequence was obtained from a woman aged 50 to 60 who had recovered from COVID-19. CDR3 in DNA: TGTGCCAGCTCACCCGCGAGGTCTGGAAACACCATATATTTT. Translating it yields CASSPARSGNTIYF.